This TCR beta chain originates from a study of shared clonotypes between healthy human individuals. Germline V gives CDR1 SGHVS, CDR2 FNYEAQ. Losses at the gene ends were 5 bases for V and 6 bases for J; bases not matched to a gene: 10. The CDR3 consists of 15 residues. CD45RO-negative, CCR7-selected cells formed the naive CD8 fraction, which excluded terminally differentiated effector memory CD45RA+ cells. Study donors comprised healthy, HIV-negative adults devoid of recent acute infection or vaccination. Points from the study as a whole: Exclusively blood specimens were collected; tissue repertoires likely differ. Relative to their counterparts shared across all four donors, non-shared clonotypes exhibited diminished generation probabilities.

Concerning this clone itself: The target antigen is unknown.

The authors split each subset's genomic DNA evenly across several immunoSEQ plates. The repertoire was sequenced with immunoSEQ multiplex PCR; TCRdb's copy has only in-frame clones and lacks some. The table records around 1.9 million clones, 90% to 95% of them present only once. This receptor was taken from a man aged 18 to 29 in good health. Some clones in this sample may be carry-over from other donors' samples. Sequencing was performed on naive CD8+ T cells from PBMCs. This chain joins TRBV7-6 and TRBJ2-1, with 7 bases fitting TRBD2. CDR3 DNA: TGTGCCAGCAGCGCGGAAAGCGGGACTGGCAATGAGCAGTTCTTC. This gives the protein CASSAESGTGNEQFF.